These 8 T cell receptor beta chains were all obtained from the same sample, sequenced in a study of T cell changes during pregnancy in multiple sclerosis. Using immunoSEQ multiplex PCR, the repertoire was profiled, and TCRdb retains in-frame clones only, with some absent. In the table there are over 45,000 clones, around 92% of which are singletons. Here the sequenced sample was peripheral blood, taken in the third trimester of pregnancy. These receptors originate from a female donor with multiple sclerosis, enrolled in a pregnancy study.

The rearrangement joins TRBV28 to TRBJ2-4; maybe TRBD2 (6 bases). Looked up from germline, CDR1 is MDHEN and CDR2 is SYDVKM. The CDR3 has 14 residues. V was cut by 6 bases and J by 9 bases, with 18 bases left in between. The DNA for the CDR3 is TGTGCCAGCAGCACGGGACTCCTCCTTGGCATTCAGTACTTC. As protein: CASSTGLLLGIQYF.

The V gene is TRBV9, the J gene TRBJ2-3, with a weak D call TRBD1 (6 bases). This CDR3 comprises 14 residues. CDR1 SGDLS and CDR2 YYNGEE come from the germline V gene. The V end lost 4 bases, the J end lost 5 bases, and 14 bases lay between the germline ends. CDR3 DNA sequence: TGTGCCAGCAGCTTAGTACAGGGTTTAGATACGCAGTATTTT. Encoded protein: CASSLVQGLDTQYF.

This chain connects TRBV25-1 to TRBJ1-4, with D maybe TRBD1 (5 bases). Trimming removed 4 bases from V and 11 bases from J, with 14 bases in between. Germline V gene data show CDR1 as MGHDK and CDR2 as SYGVNS. This CDR3 has 13 amino acids. The CDR3 nucleotides are TGTGCCAGCAGTGCCCGGGGGGACTTGAAACTGTTTTTT. It codes for CASSARGDLKLFF.

Turning to this clone: Since a much larger clone is just one base distant, this may be a read error. At the DNA level, this CDR3 is encoded by other sequences in the same sample as well. The chain carries TRBV4-2 and TRBJ2-1, with TRBD2 identical over 12 bases. Per the germline V gene, CDR1 is LGHNA and CDR2 is YNFKEQ. The CDR3 is 16 amino acids. V lost 0 bases to trimming and J lost 4 bases; unmatched junction nucleotides: 1. The CDR3 DNA sequence: TGTGCCAGCAGCCAAGACGGGACTAGCGGGTACAATGAGCAGTTCTTC. Translating gives CASSQDGTSGYNEQFF.

The rearrangement joins TRBV10-3 to TRBJ1-4, with TRBD1 matching over 9 bases. Germline CDR1 reads ENHRY; CDR2 reads SYGVKD. V was clipped by 5 bases and J by 7 bases; unmatched bases: 8. This CDR3 region has 15 residues. The CDR3 nucleotides read TGTGCCATCAGTCCCGGGACAGGGTTTGGTGAAAAACTGTTTTTT. Protein sequence: CAISPGTGFGEKLFF.

This chain links TRBV14 with TRBJ1-1, with 8 bases aligning to TRBD1. CDR3 length: 16 residues. The J segment lost 5 bases and the V segment lost 5 bases, leaving 13 bases of the junction unmatched. Germline V gene data show CDR1 as SGHDN and CDR2 as FVKESK. This chain's CDR3 is CASSTGTGDIGTEAFF. CDR3 nucleotide sequence: TGTGCCAGCAGCACTGGGACAGGTGACATTGGGACTGAAGCTTTCTTT.

The rearrangement joins TRBV5-1 to TRBJ1-2; 9 bases line up with TRBD1. Per the germline V gene, CDR1 is SGHRS and CDR2 is YFSETQ. Trimming took 0 bases from V and 9 from J; bases not matched to a gene: 9. The CDR3 is 15 amino acids. The CDR3 DNA reads TGCGCCAGCAGCTTGGAATCCGGGACAGGGTCGCGCTACACCTTC. It encodes CASSLESGTGSRYTF.

The rearrangement joins TRBV9 to TRBJ2-3, with 7 bases fitting TRBD2. Looked up from germline, CDR1 is SGDLS and CDR2 is YYNGEE. Trimming took 4 bases from V and 4 from J; bases not matched to a gene: 12. The CDR3 has 16 residues. CDR3 DNA: TGTGCCAGCAGCCCCGGGCGGGGGAATTCGCCAGATACGCAGTATTTT. Translated: CASSPGRGNSPDTQYF.